Sequencing of this T cell receptor (beta chain) was carried out in a study of T cells in Graves' hyperthyroidism and ophthalmopathy. The investigators amplified TCR beta CDR3 regions from RNA transcripts. Researchers ran a first-round RT-PCR on the TCR CDR3 using the HTBI primer set. In TCRdb, the multiplex PCR reads were re-called with MiXCR into one record per CDR3 protein. The sample lists 650,000 to 700,000 distinct CDR3 sequences, 15% to 20% occurring once. This clonotype was picked up a small number of times. The germline V gene has CDR1 DFQATT and CDR2 SNEGSKA (reference sequence). This CDR3 spans 11 amino acids.

The sequence was obtained from a man aged 45 to 65 with Graves' hyperthyroidism. The sequencing sample was made of blood. The chain links TRBV20-1 to TRBJ2-5; possibly TRBD1 for D (5 bases). CDR3: CSCQGAETQYF. CDR3 DNA sequence: TGCAGCTGCCAGGGCGCGGAGACCCAGTACTTC.